The clone carrying this T cell receptor (beta chain) was seen at least ten times. This sample is drawn from a study of low-dose radiotherapy and immunotherapy resistance in tumors. Priming of first-strand cDNA relied on TRAV- and TRBV-specific primers (covering alpha and beta chains). A constant-region primer paired with the V-primer adapter amplified TCRs over 20 PCR cycles. MiXCR, run by TCRdb on the reads, gives a single entry per CDR3 protein. This sample has around 83,000 distinct CDR3 sequences, with under 20% found just once. Indicated time point: before trial treatment. V was cut by 8 bases and J by 4 bases, with 20 bases left in between. Germline CDR1 reads LNHDA; CDR2 reads SQIVND (reference sequence). This CDR3 has 15 residues.

This receptor was obtained from a male donor with prostate cancer. This chain joins TRBV19 and TRBJ1-1, with D perhaps matching TRBD1 (6 bases). The source material was PBMCs, sampled before treatment. CDR3 residues: CASFMSGGRRTEAFF. DNA for the CDR3: TGTGCCAGTTTTATGTCGGGGGGGCGGCGCACTGAAGCTTTCTTT.